The clone carrying this TCR beta chain was found once. V trimming: 3 bases; J trimming: 11 bases; junction bases outside the gene matches: 4. CDR3 size: 12 residues. This specimen belongs to a study of blood T cell repertoires in COVID-19. On the study more broadly: T cells, B-cell-depleted T cells, or PBMCs provided the cDNA or gDNA that served as material.

Participants were aged roughly 18 to 89 years from approximately 24 US areas. Either two negative PCRs, clearance, or symptom resolution qualified Cohort 3 donors as recovered. Original processing notes: Amplifying reference gene primers gave estimates of nucleated cell counts. Sequenced by immunoSEQ multiplex PCR; TCRdb stores in-frame clones only, minus some. The D gene and trimming were derived from the DNA, and the V and J assignments and clone size from that table. This sample has 290,000 or so clones; around 90% occur once, and the top ten carry 1.1%. The V and J genes are TRBV12-3 or TRBV12-4 and TRBJ1-1, with 9 bases aligning to TRBD1. This receptor was obtained from a woman aged 30 to 39 who had recovered from COVID-19. The sequenced sample consisted of PBMCs or T cells enriched from blood (not recorded which). The CDR3 DNA sequence: TGTGCCAGCAGTTTGGGACAGGGTTGGGCTTTCTTT. Translation: CASSLGQGWAFF.